This TCR beta chain stems from a study of blood T cell repertoires in COVID-19. Study information: From T cells, B-cell-depleted T cells, or PBMCs came the material, which was cDNA or gDNA.

This CDR3 has 12 amino acids. The germline V and J ends were trimmed by 6 bases and 6 bases, with 8 bases remaining between them. In the original analysis: Reference gene primer amplification yielded estimated nucleated cell counts. The data were produced by immunoSEQ multiplex PCR, yet TCRdb's version contains in-frame clones alone and is incomplete. The DNA was the basis for D and trimming; V, J and clone size are from that table. The table includes about 250,000 clones, about 90% detected once. The clonotype comes from a woman aged 55-75 years with COVID-19, enrolled during active disease. Specimen: peripheral blood. V usage is TRBV12-3 or TRBV12-4 and J usage is TRBJ2-2; no reliable D call. CDR3 protein: CASSQASGELFF. The CDR3 nucleotides read TGTGCCAGCAGCCAGGCGTCCGGGGAGCTGTTTTTT.